This T cell receptor (beta chain) comes out of a study of cytomegalovirus exposure and HLA in healthy donors. This clone showed up just a few times. 60 Vbeta and 13 Jbeta primers were used in PCR. Libraries were prepared by immunoSEQ multiplex PCR; TCRdb keeps only in-frame clonotypes and omits some of them. The profile shows more than 90,000 clones, over 60% of them singletons. V lost 5 bases and J 7 bases, leaving 14 bases between the germline ends. The CDR3 runs 13 residues. CDR1 MNHNY and CDR2 SVGAGI come from the germline V gene (reference sequence). The sequence was collected from a woman in her late teens or twenties in good health and CMV-seropositive. Input material: PBMCs. V is TRBV6-6 and J is TRBJ1-1, with a weak D call TRBD1 (6 bases). The CDR3 nucleotides read TGTGCCAGCAGTAGAGGGGGTCTCAGTGAAGCTTTCTTT. This sequence encodes CASSRGGLSEAFF.